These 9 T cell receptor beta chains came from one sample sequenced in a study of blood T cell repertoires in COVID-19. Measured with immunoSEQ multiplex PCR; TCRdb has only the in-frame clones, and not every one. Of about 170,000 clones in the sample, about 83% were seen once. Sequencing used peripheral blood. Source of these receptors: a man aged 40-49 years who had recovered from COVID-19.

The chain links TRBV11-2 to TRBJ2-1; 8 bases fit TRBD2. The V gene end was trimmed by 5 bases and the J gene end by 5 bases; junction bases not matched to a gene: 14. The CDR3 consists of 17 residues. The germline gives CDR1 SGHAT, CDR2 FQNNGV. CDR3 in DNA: TGTGCCAGCAGCCCGGCGGCGGGAGGCCGGAGTAACAATGAGCAGTTCTTC. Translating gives CASSPAAGGRSNNEQFF.

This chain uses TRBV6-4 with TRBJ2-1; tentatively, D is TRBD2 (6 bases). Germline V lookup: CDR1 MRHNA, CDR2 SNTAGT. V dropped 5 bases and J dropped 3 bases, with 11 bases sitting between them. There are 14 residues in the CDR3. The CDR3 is CASSSAGSYNEQFF. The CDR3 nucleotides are TGTGCCAGCAGTTCGGCGGGAAGCTACAATGAGCAGTTCTTC.

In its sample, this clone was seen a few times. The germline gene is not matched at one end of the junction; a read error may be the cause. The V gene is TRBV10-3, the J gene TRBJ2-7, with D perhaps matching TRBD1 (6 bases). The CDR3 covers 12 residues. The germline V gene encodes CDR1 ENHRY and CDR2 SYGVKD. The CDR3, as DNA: TGTGCCATCAGTGAGTCCCAGGGGAAGAAGAACTTC. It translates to CAISESQGKKNF.

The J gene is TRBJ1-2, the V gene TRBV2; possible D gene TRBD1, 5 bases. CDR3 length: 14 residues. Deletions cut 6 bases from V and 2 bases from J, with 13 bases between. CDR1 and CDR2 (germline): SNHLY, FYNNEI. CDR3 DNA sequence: TGTGCCAGCAGAACAGACAGAACCAACTATGGCTACACCTTC. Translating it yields CASRTDRTNYGYTF.

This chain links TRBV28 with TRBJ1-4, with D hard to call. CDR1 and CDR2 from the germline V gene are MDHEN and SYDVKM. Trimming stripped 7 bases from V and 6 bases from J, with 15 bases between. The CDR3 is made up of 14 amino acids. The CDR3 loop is CASMDGRSYEKLFF. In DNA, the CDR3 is TGTGCCAGCATGGACGGGAGAAGTTATGAAAAACTGTTTTTT.

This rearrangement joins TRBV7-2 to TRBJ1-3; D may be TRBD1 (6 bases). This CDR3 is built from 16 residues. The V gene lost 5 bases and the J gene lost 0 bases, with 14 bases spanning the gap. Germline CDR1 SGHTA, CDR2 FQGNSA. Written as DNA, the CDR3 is TGTGCCAGCAGCACCACAGGGTCTAGCTCTGGAAACACCATATATTTT. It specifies CASSTTGSSSGNTIYF.

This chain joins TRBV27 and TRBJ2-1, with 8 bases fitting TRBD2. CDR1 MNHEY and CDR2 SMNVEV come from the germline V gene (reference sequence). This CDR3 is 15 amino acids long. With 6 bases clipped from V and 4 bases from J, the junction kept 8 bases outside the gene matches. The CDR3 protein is CASSAGLAGYNEQFF. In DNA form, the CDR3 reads TGTGCCAGCAGCGCCGGACTAGCCGGGTACAATGAGCAGTTCTTC.

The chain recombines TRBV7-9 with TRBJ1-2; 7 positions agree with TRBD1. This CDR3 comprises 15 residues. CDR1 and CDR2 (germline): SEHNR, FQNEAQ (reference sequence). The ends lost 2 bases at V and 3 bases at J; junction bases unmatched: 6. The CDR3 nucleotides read TGTGCCAGCAGCTTACCGAGGGGGCGCGACTATGGCTACACCTTC. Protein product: CASSLPRGRDYGYTF. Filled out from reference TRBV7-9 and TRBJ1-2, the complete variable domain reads DTGVSQNPRHKITKRGQNVTFRCDPISEHNRLYWYRQTLGQGPEFLTYFQNEAQLEKSRLLSDRFSAERPKGSFSTLEIQRTEQGDSAMYLCASSLPRGRDYGYTFGSGTRLTVV.

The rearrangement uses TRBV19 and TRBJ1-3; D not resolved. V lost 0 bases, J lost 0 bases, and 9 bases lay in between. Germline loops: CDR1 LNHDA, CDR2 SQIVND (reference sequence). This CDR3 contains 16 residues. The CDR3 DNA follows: TGTGCCAGTAGTATAGATCCTGTTATCTCTGGAAACACCATATATTTT. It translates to CASSIDPVISGNTIYF.